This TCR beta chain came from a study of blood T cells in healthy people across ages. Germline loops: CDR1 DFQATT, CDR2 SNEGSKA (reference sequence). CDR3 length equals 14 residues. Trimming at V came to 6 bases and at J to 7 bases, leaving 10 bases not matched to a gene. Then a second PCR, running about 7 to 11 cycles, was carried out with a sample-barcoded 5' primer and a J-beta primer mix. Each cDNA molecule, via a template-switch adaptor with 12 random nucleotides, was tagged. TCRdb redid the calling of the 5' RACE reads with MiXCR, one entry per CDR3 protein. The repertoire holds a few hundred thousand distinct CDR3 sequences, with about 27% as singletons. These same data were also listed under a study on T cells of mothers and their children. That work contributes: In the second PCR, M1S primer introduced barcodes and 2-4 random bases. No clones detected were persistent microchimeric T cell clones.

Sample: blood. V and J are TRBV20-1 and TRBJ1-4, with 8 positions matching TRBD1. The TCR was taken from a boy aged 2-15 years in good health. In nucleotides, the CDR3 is TGCAGTGCGCTTCACAGGGGGAGTGTTGAAAAACTGTTTTTT. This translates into CSALHRGSVEKLFF.